The rows below give T cell receptor beta chains drawn from one sample of a study of CD8 T cells in ankylosing spondylitis. TCRdb reprocessed the 5' RACE reads with MiXCR, giving one entry per CDR3 protein. There are fewer than 250,000 distinct CDR3 sequences in the sample; 8% to 11% occur only once, and 2% to 3% lies in the top ten. Sequencing was done on a sample of blood, either unsorted or a sorted T cell fraction (not recorded which). Receptor source: a male donor with ankylosing spondylitis or in good health (not recorded which). Each CDR3 is given with its conserved first and last residue. The D gene is left open where the match is weak. Where a row states a size, it is once, few, many or the class of an expanded clone; other rows omit it.

clone size | CDR3 length | J gene | V gene | D gene | CDR3 protein | CDR3 DNA
few | 16 | TRBJ2-1 | TRBV7-2 | TRBD2 | CASSLTASGSSNEQFF | TGTGCCAGCAGCTTAACGGCTAGCGGGTCCTCCAATGAGCAGTTCTTC
many | 15 | TRBJ2-1 | TRBV11-2 | TRBD2 | CASTGGGGHYNEQFF | TGTGCCTCAACCGGGGGGGGCGGACATTACAATGAGCAGTTCTTC
many | 17 | TRBJ2-2 | TRBV5-5 | TRBD2 | CASSSPSGRTNTGELFF | TGTGCCAGCAGCTCCCCTAGCGGGAGGACGAACACCGGGGAGCTGTTTTTT
few | 15 | TRBJ2-3 | TRBV10-3 | TRBD2 | CAISATSGDTDTQYF | TGTGCCATCAGCGCGACTAGCGGGGACACAGATACGCAGTATTTT
few | 14 | TRBJ2-7 | TRBV25-1 | NA | CASSVSGSSYEQYF | TGTGCCAGCAGTGTATCAGGGAGCTCCTACGAGCAGTACTTC
few | 14 | TRBJ1-1 | TRBV12-3/TRBV12-4 | NA | CASSLWGRGTEAFF | TGTGCCAGCAGTTTATGGGGCCGGGGAACTGAAGCTTTCTTT
many | 13 | TRBJ1-4 | TRBV6-1 | NA | CASREGTVEKLFF | TGTGCCAGCAGGGAGGGGACGGTGGAAAAACTGTTTTTT
NA | 13 | TRBJ1-2 | TRBV10-2 | TRBD1 | CASLGDRNYGYTF | TGCGCCAGTCTTGGGGACAGGAACTATGGCTACACCTTC
many | 15 | TRBJ2-1 | TRBV3-1 | TRBD1 | CASSSRDSNYNEQFF | TGTGCCAGCAGCTCTCGGGACAGCAACTACAATGAGCAGTTCTTC
NA | 13 | TRBJ1-5 | TRBV20-1 | NA | CSARGSPNQPQHF | TGCAGTGCTAGAGGCAGTCCGAATCAGCCCCAGCATTTT
many | 17 | TRBJ2-2 | TRBV3-1 | TRBD1 | CASSRSTGTTWTGELFF | TGTGCCAGCAGCCGCTCGACAGGGACGACGTGGACCGGGGAGCTGTTTTTT
many | 12 | TRBJ2-2 | TRBV5-1 | NA | CASSHRIGELFF | TGCGCCAGCAGCCACCGAATCGGGGAGCTGTTTTTT
NA | 13 | TRBJ1-1 | TRBV5-1 | NA | CASSLDRDSEAFF | TGCGCCAGCAGCTTGGACAGGGACTCTGAAGCTTTCTTT
few | 14 | TRBJ2-1 | TRBV30 | NA | CAWSPRRTIDEQFF | TGTGCCTGGAGTCCCCGCCGTACAATCGATGAGCAGTTCTTC
few | 17 | TRBJ1-3 | TRBV18 | TRBD1 | CASSPPLGQGHGNTIYF | TGTGCCAGCTCACCTCCCCTCGGACAGGGGCACGGAAACACCATATATTTT
many | 14 | TRBJ2-7 | TRBV3-1 | NA | CASSQGPGPYEQYF | TGTGCCAGCAGCCAAGGTCCGGGGCCCTACGAGCAGTACTTC
many | 16 | TRBJ2-2 | TRBV11-2 | NA | CASSLDTGRGTGELFF | TGTGCCAGCAGCTTAGACACAGGTCGAGGCACCGGGGAGCTGTTTTTT
few | 13 | TRBJ2-5 | TRBV20-1 | NA | CSASREYRETQYF | TGCAGTGCTTCCAGGGAGTATCGGGAGACCCAGTACTTC
few | 12 | TRBJ2-5 | TRBV5-1 | NA | CASRSGVETQYF | TGCGCCAGCAGATCCGGGGTTGAGACCCAGTACTTC
many | 14 | TRBJ1-4 | TRBV5-1 | NA | CASSLGSEGEKLFF | TGCGCCAGCAGCTTGGGGTCGGAAGGTGAAAAACTGTTTTTT
many | 14 | TRBJ2-7 | TRBV3-1 | TRBD1 | CASSQRTGPYEQYF | TGTGCCAGCAGCCAGCGGACAGGCCCCTACGAGCAGTACTTC
few | 14 | TRBJ1-6 | TRBV29-1 | NA | CSVLGGVADSPLHF | TGCAGCGTCCTAGGTGGTGTAGCTGATTCACCCCTCCACTTT
few | 15 | TRBJ1-5 | TRBV6-1 | TRBD1 | CASSEGQGVGQPQHF | TGTGCCAGCAGTGAGGGACAGGGGGTCGGACAGCCCCAGCATTTT
NA | 15 | TRBJ1-4 | TRBV7-7 | TRBD1 | CASSWRQGSNEKLFF | TGTGCCAGCAGCTGGCGACAGGGGAGTAATGAAAAACTGTTTTTT
many | 13 | TRBJ1-5 | TRBV27 | TRBD1 | CASRGQPNQPQHF | TGTGCCAGCCGGGGACAGCCCAATCAGCCCCAGCATTTT
many | 15 | TRBJ2-1 | TRBV4-1 | NA | CASSQDRSATNEQFF | TGCGCCAGCAGCCAAGATAGGTCAGCAACCAATGAGCAGTTCTTC
many | 14 | TRBJ1-2 | TRBV20-1 | TRBD1 | CSAHGTGGIYGYTF | TGCAGTGCTCATGGGACAGGGGGGATCTATGGCTACACCTTC